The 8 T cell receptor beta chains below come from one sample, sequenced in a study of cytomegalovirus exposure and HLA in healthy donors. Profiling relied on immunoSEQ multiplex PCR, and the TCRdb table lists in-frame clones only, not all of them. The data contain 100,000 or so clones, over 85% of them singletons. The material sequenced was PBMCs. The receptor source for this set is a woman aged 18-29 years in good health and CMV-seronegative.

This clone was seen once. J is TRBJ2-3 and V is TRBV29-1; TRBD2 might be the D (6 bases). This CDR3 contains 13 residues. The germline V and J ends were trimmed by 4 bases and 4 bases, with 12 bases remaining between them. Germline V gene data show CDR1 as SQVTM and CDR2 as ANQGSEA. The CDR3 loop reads CSVVGGSPDTQYF. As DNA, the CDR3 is TGCAGCGTTGTGGGGGGTAGCCCAGATACGCAGTATTTT.

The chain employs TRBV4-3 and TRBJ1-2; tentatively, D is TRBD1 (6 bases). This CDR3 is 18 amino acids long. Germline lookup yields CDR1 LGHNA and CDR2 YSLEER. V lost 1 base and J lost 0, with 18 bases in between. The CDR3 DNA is TGCGCCAGCAGCCAAGCAGGGGAGAATTACGCGTCTAACTATGGCTACACCTTC. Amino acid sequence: CASSQAGENYASNYGYTF.

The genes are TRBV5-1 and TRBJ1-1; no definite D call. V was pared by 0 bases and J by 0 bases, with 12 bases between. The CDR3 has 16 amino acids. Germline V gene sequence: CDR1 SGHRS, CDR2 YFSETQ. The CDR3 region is CASSLGTGRLNTEAFF. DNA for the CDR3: TGCGCCAGCAGCTTGGGGACCGGGAGGCTGAACACTGAAGCTTTCTTT.

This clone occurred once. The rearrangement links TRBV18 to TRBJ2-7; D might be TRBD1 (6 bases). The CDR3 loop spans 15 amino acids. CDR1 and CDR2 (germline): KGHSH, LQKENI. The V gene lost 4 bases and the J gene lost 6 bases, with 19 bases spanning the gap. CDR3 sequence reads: CASSHRDIGGGEQYF. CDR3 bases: TGTGCCAGCTCACACCGGGACATCGGAGGAGGCGAGCAGTACTTC. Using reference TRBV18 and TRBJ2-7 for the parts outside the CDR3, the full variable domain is NAGVMQNPRHLVRRRGQEARLRCSPMKGHSHVYWYRQLPEEGLKFMVYLQKENIIDESGMPKERFSAEFPKEGPSILRIQQVVRGDSAAYFCASSHRDIGGGEQYFGPGTRLTVT.

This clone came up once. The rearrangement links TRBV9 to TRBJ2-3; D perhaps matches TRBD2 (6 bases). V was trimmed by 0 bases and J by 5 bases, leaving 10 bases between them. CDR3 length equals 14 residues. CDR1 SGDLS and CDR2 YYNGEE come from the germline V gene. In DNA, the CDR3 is TGTGCCAGCAGCGTAGAACTAGCCAGAGATACGCAGTATTTT. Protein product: CASSVELARDTQYF. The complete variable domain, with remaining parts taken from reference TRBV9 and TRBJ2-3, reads DSGVTQTPKHLITATGQRVTLRCSPRSGDLSVYWYQQSLDQGLQFLIQYYNGEERAKGNILERFSAQQFPDLHSELNLSSLELGDSALYFCASSVELARDTQYFGPGTRLTVL.

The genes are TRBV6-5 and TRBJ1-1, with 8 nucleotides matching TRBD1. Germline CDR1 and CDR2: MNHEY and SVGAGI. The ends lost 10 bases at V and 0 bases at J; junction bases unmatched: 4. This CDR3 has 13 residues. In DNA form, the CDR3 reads TGTGCCATATCGACAGGGGTGAACACTGAAGCTTTCTTT. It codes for CAISTGVNTEAFF.

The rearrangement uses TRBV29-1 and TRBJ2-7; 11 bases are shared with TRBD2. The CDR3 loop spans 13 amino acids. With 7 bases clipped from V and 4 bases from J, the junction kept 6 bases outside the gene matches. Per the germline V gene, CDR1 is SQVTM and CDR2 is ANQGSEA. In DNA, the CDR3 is TGCAGCGCCCGACTAGCGGGAATTTACGAGCAGTACTTC. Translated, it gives CSARLAGIYEQYF.

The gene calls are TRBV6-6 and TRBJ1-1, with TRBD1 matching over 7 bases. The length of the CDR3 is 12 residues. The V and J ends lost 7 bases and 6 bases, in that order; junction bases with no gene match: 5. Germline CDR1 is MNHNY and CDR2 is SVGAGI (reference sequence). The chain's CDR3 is CASTKQGPEAFF. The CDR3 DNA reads TGTGCCAGCACTAAACAGGGGCCTGAAGCTTTCTTT.